This T cell receptor beta chain was identified in a study of blood T cell repertoires in COVID-19. The wider study: Sites across the United States, Italy and Spain contributed samples from acute and convalescent COVID-19.

Participant reports of clinical history set cohort assignment. Profiled with immunoSEQ multiplex PCR; TCRdb holds only in-frame clones, not every one. The repertoire holds about 460,000 clones, with 70% to 90% as singletons. The receptor comes from a woman in her fifties or sixties who had recovered from COVID-19. Sequencing used PBMCs or T cells enriched from blood (not recorded which).

The CDR3 bases are TGTGCCAGCAGCGTCGCGAGCGAGAATTCACCCCTCCACTTT. Translating it yields CASSVASENSPLHF. The gene calls are TRBV9 and TRBJ1-6; no clear D gene. V was pared by 2 bases and J by 7 bases, with 10 bases between. The V gene's germline CDR1 is SGDLS and CDR2 YYNGEE. The CDR3 spans 14 residues.